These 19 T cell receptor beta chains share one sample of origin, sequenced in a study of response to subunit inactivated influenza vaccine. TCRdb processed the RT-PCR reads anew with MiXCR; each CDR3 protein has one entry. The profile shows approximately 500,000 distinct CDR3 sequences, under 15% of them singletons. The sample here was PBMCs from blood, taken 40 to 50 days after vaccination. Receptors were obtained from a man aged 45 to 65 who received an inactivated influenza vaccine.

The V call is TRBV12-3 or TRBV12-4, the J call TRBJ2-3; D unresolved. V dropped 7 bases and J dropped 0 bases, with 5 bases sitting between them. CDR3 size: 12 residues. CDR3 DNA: TGTGCCAGCACCTCCAGCACAGATACGCAGTATTTT. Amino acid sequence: CASTSSTDTQYF.

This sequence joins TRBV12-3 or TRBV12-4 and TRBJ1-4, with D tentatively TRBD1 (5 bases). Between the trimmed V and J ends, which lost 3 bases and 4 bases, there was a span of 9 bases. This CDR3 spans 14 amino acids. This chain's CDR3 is CASSLRQLNEKLFF. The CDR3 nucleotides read TGTGCCAGCAGTTTGAGACAGCTTAATGAAAAACTGTTTTTT.

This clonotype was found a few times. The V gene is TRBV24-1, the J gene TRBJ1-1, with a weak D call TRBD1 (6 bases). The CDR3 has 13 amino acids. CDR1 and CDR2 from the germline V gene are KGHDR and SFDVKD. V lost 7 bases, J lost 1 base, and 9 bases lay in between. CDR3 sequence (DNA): TGTGCCACCAGGGACAGCCAGAACACTGAAGCTTTCTTT. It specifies CATRDSQNTEAFF.

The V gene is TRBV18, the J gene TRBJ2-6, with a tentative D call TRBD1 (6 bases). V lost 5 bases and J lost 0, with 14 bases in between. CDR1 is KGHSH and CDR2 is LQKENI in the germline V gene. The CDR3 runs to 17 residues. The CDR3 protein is CASSRGGQSSGANVLTF. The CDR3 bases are TGTGCCAGCTCAAGGGGCGGACAGTCCTCTGGGGCCAACGTCCTGACTTTC.

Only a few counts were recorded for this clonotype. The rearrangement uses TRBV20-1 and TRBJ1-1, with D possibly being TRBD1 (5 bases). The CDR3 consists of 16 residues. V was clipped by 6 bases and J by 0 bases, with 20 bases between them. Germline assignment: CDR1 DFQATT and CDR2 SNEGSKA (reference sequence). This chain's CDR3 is CSATKGVVRMNTEAFF. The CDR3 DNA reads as TGCAGTGCCACAAAAGGGGTTGTTCGGATGAACACTGAAGCTTTCTTT.

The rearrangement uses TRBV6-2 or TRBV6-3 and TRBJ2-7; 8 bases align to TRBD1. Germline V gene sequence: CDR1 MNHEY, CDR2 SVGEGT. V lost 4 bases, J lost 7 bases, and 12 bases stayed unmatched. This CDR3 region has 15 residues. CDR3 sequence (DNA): TGTGCCAGCAGTTCACCGGGACAGGCCTTGGGGGAGCAGTACTTC. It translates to CASSSPGQALGEQYF.

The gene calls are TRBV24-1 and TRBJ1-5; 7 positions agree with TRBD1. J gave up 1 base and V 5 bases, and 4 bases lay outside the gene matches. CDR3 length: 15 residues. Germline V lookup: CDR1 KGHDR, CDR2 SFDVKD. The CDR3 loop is CATSGGGGSNQPQHF. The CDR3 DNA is TGTGCCACCAGTGGAGGGGGCGGAAGCAATCAGCCCCAGCATTTT.

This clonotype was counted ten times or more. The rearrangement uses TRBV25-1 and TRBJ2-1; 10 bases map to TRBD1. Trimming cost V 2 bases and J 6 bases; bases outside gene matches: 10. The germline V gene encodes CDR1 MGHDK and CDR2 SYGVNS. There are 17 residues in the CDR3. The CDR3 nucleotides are TGTGCCAGCAGTGAACCGACCGGGACAGGGGTCGGCAATGAGCAGTTCTTC. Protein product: CASSEPTGTGVGNEQFF.

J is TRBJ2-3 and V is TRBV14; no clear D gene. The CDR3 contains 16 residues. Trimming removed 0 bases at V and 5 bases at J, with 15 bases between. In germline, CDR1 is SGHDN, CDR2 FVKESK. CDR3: CASSQDRTPAGDTQYF. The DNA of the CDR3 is TGTGCCAGCAGCCAAGATCGCACTCCCGCTGGAGATACGCAGTATTTT. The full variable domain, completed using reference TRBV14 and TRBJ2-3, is EAGVTQFPSHSVIEKGQTVTLRCDPISGHDNLYWYRRVMGKEIKFLLHFVKESKQDESGMPNNRFLAERTGGTYSTLKVQPAELEDSGVYFCASSQDRTPAGDTQYFGPGTRLTVL.

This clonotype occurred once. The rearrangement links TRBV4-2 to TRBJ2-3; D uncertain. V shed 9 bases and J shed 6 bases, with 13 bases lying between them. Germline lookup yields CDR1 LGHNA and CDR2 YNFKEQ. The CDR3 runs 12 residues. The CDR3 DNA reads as TGTGCCAGGGGCCTCGGGTGGGATACGCAGTATTTT. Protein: CARGLGWDTQYF.

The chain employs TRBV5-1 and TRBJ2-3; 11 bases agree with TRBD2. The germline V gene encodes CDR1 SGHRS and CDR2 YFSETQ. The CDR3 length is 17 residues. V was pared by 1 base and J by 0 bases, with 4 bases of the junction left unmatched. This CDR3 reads CASSLLGLAASTDTQYF. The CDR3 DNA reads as TGCGCCAGCAGCTTGTTGGGACTAGCGGCTAGCACAGATACGCAGTATTTT.

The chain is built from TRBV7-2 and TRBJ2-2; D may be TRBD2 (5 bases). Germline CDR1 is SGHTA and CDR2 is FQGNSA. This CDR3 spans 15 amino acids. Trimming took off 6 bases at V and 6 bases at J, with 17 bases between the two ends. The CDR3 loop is CASSLAGPNPGELFF. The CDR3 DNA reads TGTGCCAGCAGTCTGGCGGGCCCCAACCCCGGGGAGCTGTTTTTT.

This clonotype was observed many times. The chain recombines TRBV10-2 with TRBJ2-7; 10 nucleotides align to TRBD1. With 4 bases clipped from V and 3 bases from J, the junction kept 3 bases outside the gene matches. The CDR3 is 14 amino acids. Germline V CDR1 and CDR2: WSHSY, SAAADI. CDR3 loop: CASSAGTGVYEQYF. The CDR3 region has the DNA TGCGCCAGCAGTGCCGGGACAGGGGTCTACGAGCAGTACTTC.

For the CDR3, the DNA is TGTGCCACCAGTGACAGGAAGAACCAAGAGACCCAGTACTTC. Its protein is CATSDRKNQETQYF. The chain is built from TRBV24-1 and TRBJ2-5; no firm D call. In germline, CDR1 is KGHDR, CDR2 SFDVKD. V gave up 4 bases and J gave up 0 bases, with 8 bases separating them. The CDR3 is made up of 14 amino acids.

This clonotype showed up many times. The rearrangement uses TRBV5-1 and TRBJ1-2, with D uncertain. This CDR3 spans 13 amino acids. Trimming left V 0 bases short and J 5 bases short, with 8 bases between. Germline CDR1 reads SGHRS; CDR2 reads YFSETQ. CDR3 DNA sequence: TGCGCCAGCAGCTTGGTTCAGGATTATGGCTACACCTTC. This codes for CASSLVQDYGYTF.

CDR3 protein: CASSLVGTNTEAFF. The DNA for the CDR3 is TGTGCCAGCAGCTTGGTTGGCACGAACACTGAAGCTTTCTTT. The V and J genes are TRBV7-2 and TRBJ1-1; D not certain. There are 14 residues in the CDR3. The V and J ends lost 3 bases and 1 base respectively, with 9 bases between them. Germline CDR1 SGHTA, CDR2 FQGNSA.

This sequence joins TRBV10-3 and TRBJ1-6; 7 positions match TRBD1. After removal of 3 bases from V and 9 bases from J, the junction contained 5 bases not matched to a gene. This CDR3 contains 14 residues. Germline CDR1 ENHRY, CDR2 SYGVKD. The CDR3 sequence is CAISEDRVSSPLHF. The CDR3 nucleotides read TGTGCCATCAGTGAAGACAGGGTTAGTTCACCCCTCCACTTT.

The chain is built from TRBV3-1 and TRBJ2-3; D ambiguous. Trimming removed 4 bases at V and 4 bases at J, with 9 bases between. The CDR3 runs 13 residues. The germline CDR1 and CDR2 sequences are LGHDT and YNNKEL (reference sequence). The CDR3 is CASSRICADTQYF. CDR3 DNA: TGTGCCAGCAGCCGGATCTGCGCAGATACGCAGTATTTT.

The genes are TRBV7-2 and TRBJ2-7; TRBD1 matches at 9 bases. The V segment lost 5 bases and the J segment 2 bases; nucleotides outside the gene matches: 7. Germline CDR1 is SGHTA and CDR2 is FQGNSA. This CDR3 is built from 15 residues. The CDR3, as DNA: TGTGCCAGCAGCCCAAGGACAGGGGAAACCTACGAGCAGTACTTC. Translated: CASSPRTGETYEQYF.